This T cell receptor beta chain was identified in a study of blood T cell repertoires in COVID-19. At the level of the study: Spain, Italy and the United States supplied samples that represented acute and convalescent COVID-19. PBMCs, B-cell-depleted T cells, or T cells were the source of the cDNA or gDNA that made up the material.

Germline V gene sequence: CDR1 SGHRS, CDR2 YFSETQ. The CDR3 loop spans 16 amino acids. Trimming removed 0 bases from V and 3 bases from J, with 13 bases in between. Using immunoSEQ multiplex PCR, the repertoire was profiled, and TCRdb retains in-frame clones only, with some absent. The table shows under 65,000 clones, with about nine tenths occurring only once. This chain uses TRBV5-1 with TRBJ1-5; D is undetermined. This TCR was sampled from a human donor in a cohort sampled during active COVID-19. The sequencing input was peripheral blood. The CDR3 DNA follows: TGCGCCAGCAGCTTGGACGGCGGCACTAACAATCAGCCCCAGCATTTT. Residues: CASSLDGGTNNQPQHF.